The 8 T cell receptor beta chains below come from one sample, sequenced in a study of T-cell memory formation after mild COVID-19. One entry per CDR3 protein results from TCRdb running MiXCR on the 5' RACE reads. The sample yields under 300,000 distinct CDR3 sequences, 8% to 10% seen once. Material: PBMCs or a T cell subset sorted from them (not recorded which). These receptors came from a man younger than 35 who had mild COVID-19 (a few samples of this study predate the infection). Cell type and time point are not known.

The genes are TRBV20-1 and TRBJ1-5; D is uncertain. Germline V gene data show CDR1 as DFQATT and CDR2 as SNEGSKA (reference sequence). The CDR3 is 12 residues long. Trimming removed 6 bases at V and 6 bases at J, with 12 bases between. CDR3 protein: CSAWRAGQPQHF. The CDR3 DNA sequence: TGCAGTGCGTGGAGAGCAGGTCAGCCCCAGCATTTT.

The J gene is TRBJ1-6, the V gene TRBV20-1; no firm D call. The CDR3 is made up of 15 amino acids. Trimming took off 6 bases at V and 7 bases at J, with 19 bases between the two ends. CDR1 and CDR2 from the germline V gene are DFQATT and SNEGSKA (reference sequence). CDR3 nucleotide sequence: TGCAGTGCGACCCTCCCGGACCAGCGGAATTCACCCCTCCACTTT. This codes for CSATLPDQRNSPLHF.

Ten or more counts support this clonotype. J is TRBJ2-3 and V is TRBV12-3 or TRBV12-4, with a possible D match to TRBD2 (6 bases). The CDR3 loop spans 17 amino acids. V dropped 5 bases and J dropped 3 bases, with 21 bases sitting between them. The CDR3 here is CASSLAERGRGTDTQYF. As DNA, the CDR3 is TGTGCCAGCAGTCTCGCGGAAAGGGGCCGGGGGACAGATACGCAGTATTTT.

The V call is TRBV6-1, the J call TRBJ2-7; a weak D match, TRBD1 (6 bases). The CDR3 is made up of 14 amino acids. V lost 3 bases to trimming and J lost 3 bases, with 12 bases between them. CDR1 is MNHNS and CDR2 is SASEGT in the germline V gene. CDR3 DNA: TGTGCCAGCAGTGAGGGACATCGAGTCTACGAGCAGTACTTC. Its translation: CASSEGHRVYEQYF.

V gene TRBV5-1 combines with J gene TRBJ2-5; D might be TRBD1 (5 bases). The length of the CDR3 is 15 residues. Germline V gives CDR1 SGHRS, CDR2 YFSETQ. V lost 7 bases and J lost 2, with 18 bases in between. The DNA of the CDR3 is TGCGCCAGCGGCCGAAGGGGCGCTTCTCAAGAGACCCAGTACTTC. This gives the protein CASGRRGASQETQYF.

Many counts were recorded for this clonotype. This rearrangement joins TRBV5-1 to TRBJ2-7; no clear D gene. Per the germline V gene, CDR1 is SGHRS and CDR2 is YFSETQ. CDR3 length equals 10 residues. V lost 7 bases to trimming and J lost 11 bases, with 13 bases between them. CDR3 sequence: CASLRVVEYV. The CDR3 region has the DNA TGCGCCAGCTTGCGAGTAGTGGAGTACGTC.

The sample holds a few counts of this clonotype. The chain recombines TRBV6-2 or TRBV6-3 with TRBJ1-5; no firm D call. Trimming shortened V by 7 bases and J by 2 bases, and 12 bases separated the two germline ends. The germline CDR1 and CDR2 sequences are MNHEY and SVGEGT. The CDR3 spans 14 residues. The CDR3 reads CASNRRQGNQPQHF. In nucleotides, the CDR3 is TGTGCCAGCAACCGGCGTCAGGGCAATCAGCCCCAGCATTTT.

This chain uses TRBV7-2 with TRBJ2-7; unclear D gene. CDR1 and CDR2 (germline): SGHTA, FQGNSA. The CDR3 sequence is 13 residues long. V gave up 5 bases and J gave up 2 bases, with 10 bases separating them. This CDR3 reads CASSPYATYEQYF. The CDR3 coding sequence is TGTGCCAGCAGCCCATACGCTACCTACGAGCAGTACTTC.